A single sample is the source of the 3 T cell receptor beta chains below, sequenced in a study of blood T cell repertoires in COVID-19 (dated by TCRdb to 2020 to 2021). Libraries were made using the immunoSEQ multiplex PCR assay. TCRdb stores this immuneACCESS table with in-frame sequences only. Part of the clones is absent; in the studies checked, under half of the shortfall reflects unresolved V genes, and no reason is known for the rest. Here the sample has some 200,000 clones; around 94% occur a single time. The ten most abundant clones make up 0.76% of the sample. The material sequenced was peripheral blood. The receptors here all came from a man aged 25 to 45 with COVID-19, enrolled during active disease.

The chain joins TRBV9 to TRBJ2-2; possibly TRBD2 for D (5 bases). Deletions cut 2 bases from V and 3 bases from J, with 8 bases between. There are 14 residues in the CDR3. Germline V gene lookup returns CDR1 SGDLS and CDR2 YYNGEE. CDR3 sequence (DNA): TGTGCCAGCAGCGTTGTCGGGGACACCGGGGAGCTGTTTTTT. Its protein is CASSVVGDTGELFF.

J is TRBJ2-1 and V is TRBV29-1; 8 nucleotides match TRBD1. The CDR3 length is 13 residues. Per germline, CDR1 SQVTM and CDR2 ANQGSEA. V was clipped by 4 bases and J by 9 bases; unmatched bases: 8. CDR3 nucleotide sequence: TGCAGCGTTGCGGCAGGGGGCCGAGGTGAGCAGTTCTTC. It specifies CSVAAGGRGEQFF.

The chain is built from TRBV5-1 and TRBJ1-2, with D maybe TRBD1 (6 bases). V was clipped by 4 bases and J by 6 bases, with 25 bases between them. From germline, CDR1 is SGHRS and CDR2 YFSETQ. The CDR3 extends over 17 amino acids. The CDR3 DNA follows: TGCGCCAGCAGCCCGGGGGGCGGCGTCACTGGGGAGGATGGCTACACCTTC. It specifies CASSPGGGVTGEDGYTF.